This T cell receptor beta chain was recorded in a study of beta chain features in type 1 diabetes. Whole-study findings and limits: A moderate, significant TCRB CDR3 shortening appeared in type 1 diabetes across four CD4+ subsets. Naive, central memory and Treg TCRB repertoires appeared more alike in patients than in healthy donors. Diminished insertions and augmented deletions at VDJ junctions characterized type 1 diabetes patients.

The sequenced template was cDNA made from the entire isolated RNA. The data were produced by immunoSEQ multiplex PCR, yet TCRdb's version contains in-frame clones alone and is incomplete. The table has more than 110,000 clones, 6.9% seen once; the top ten hold around 1.5%. CDR1 and CDR2 from the germline V gene are SGHAT and FQNNGV. V shed 1 base and J shed 4 bases, with 7 bases lying between them. The CDR3 consists of 13 residues. This clone was recorded only once. Its specificity is not known. The specimen was central memory CD4+ T cells from blood. The chain has TRBV11-2 and TRBJ2-5; no clear D gene. The sequence was collected from a woman in her 30s in good health. The DNA for the CDR3 is TGTGCCAGCAGCTTAGGATGGAGAGAGACCCAGTACTTC. Its protein is CASSLGWRETQYF.